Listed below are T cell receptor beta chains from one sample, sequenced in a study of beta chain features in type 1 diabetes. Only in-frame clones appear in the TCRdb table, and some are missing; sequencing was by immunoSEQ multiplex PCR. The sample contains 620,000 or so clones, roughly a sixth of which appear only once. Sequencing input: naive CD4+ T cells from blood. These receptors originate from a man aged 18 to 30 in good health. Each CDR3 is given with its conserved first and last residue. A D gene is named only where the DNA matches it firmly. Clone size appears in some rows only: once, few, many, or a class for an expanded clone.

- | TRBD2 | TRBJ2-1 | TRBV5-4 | TGTGCCAGCAGCCTCGGGACTAGCGGTAGAAATGAGCAGTTCTTC | CASSLGTSGRNEQFF
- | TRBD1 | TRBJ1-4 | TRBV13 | TGTGCCAGCAGCTTCCTTGGCAGGGGGCCAGGAAAACTGTTTTTT | CASSFLGRGPGKLFF
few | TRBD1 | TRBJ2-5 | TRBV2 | TGTGCCAGCGGGACAGGCCAAGAGACCCAGTACTTC | CASGTGQETQYF
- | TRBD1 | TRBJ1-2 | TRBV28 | TGTGCCAGCTCGAGGACAGGGTCAATAGGTGGCTACACCTTC | CASSRTGSIGGYTF
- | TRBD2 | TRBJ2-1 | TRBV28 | TGTGCCAGCAGCCCAGACCTAGCGGGAGGGCTCTATGAGCAGTTCTTC | CASSPDLAGGLYEQFF
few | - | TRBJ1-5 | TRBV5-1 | TGCGCCAGCAGCGGGGGTGGCAATCAGCCCCAGCATTTT | CASSGGGNQPQHF
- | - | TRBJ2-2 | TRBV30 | TGTGCCTGGAGTCGAAACGGGGAGCTGTTTTTT | CAWSRNGELFF
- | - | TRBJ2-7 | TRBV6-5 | TGTGCCACCACAGGGTTCCACTACGAGCAGTACTTC | CATTGFHYEQYF
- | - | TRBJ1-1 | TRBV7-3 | TGTGCCAGCAGCCCATCAGGGATAGTTATGGCGGCTTTCTTT | CASSPSGIVMAAFF
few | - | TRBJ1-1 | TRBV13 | TGTGCCAGCCAGGGGAGGACTGAAGCTTTCTTT | CASQGRTEAFF
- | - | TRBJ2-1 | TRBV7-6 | TGTGCCAGCAGCTTAGGTCTGGGAAGGAATGAGCAGTTCTTC | CASSLGLGRNEQFF
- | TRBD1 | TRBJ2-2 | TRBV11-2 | TGTGCCAGCAGCTTACCCGGGACAGAATACACCGGGGAGCTGTTTTTT | CASSLPGTEYTGELFF
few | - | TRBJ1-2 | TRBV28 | TGTGCCAGCAGTAAGAAGTGGGAGAGGTCCTATGGCTACACCTTC | CASSKKWERSYGYTF
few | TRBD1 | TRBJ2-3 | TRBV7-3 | TGTGCCAGCAGCCGGGACAGGGATATAGATACGCAGTATTTT | CASSRDRDIDTQYF
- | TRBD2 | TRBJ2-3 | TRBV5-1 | TGCGCCAGCAGCTCTTCCGGGACTAGCGGGAGTCGGGTCACAGATACGCAGTATTTT | CASSSSGTSGSRVTDTQYF
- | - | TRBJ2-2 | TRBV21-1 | TGTGCCACCTGTAGCGGGGCGAACACCGGGGAGCTGTTTTTT | CATCSGANTGELFF